One and the same sample provided the 29 T cell receptor beta chains below, sequenced in a study of blood T cell repertoires in COVID-19. Sequencing used immunoSEQ multiplex PCR; TCRdb keeps in-frame clones, though not all of them. The table includes more than 300,000 clones, approximately 89% detected once. The sample comprised peripheral blood. These receptors originate from a woman in her 30s with COVID-19, enrolled during active disease.

The chain links TRBV2 to TRBJ1-5; 7 bases line up with TRBD1. The V segment lost 6 bases and the J segment 6 bases; nucleotides outside the gene matches: 5. Germline loops: CDR1 SNHLY, CDR2 FYNNEI. The CDR3 is 13 residues long. DNA of the CDR3: TGTGCCAGCAGAAACAGGGGAGGTCAGCCCCAGCATTTT. The encoded protein is CASRNRGGQPQHF.

J is TRBJ2-7 and V is TRBV30; TRBD2 agrees at 7 bases. The CDR3 is made up of 13 amino acids. Germline values: CDR1 GTSNPN, CDR2 SVGIG (reference sequence). V gave up 0 bases and J gave up 7 bases; unmatched junction bases: 6. CDR3: CAWSVVREGEQYF. The CDR3 DNA sequence: TGTGCCTGGAGTGTAGTCAGGGAGGGAGAGCAGTACTTC.

The chain joins TRBV5-1 to TRBJ2-7; the match to TRBD2 covers 7 bases. Germline-derived CDR1 and CDR2 are SGHRS and YFSETQ. The CDR3 is 14 residues long. V gave up 4 bases and J gave up 1 base; unmatched junction bases: 5. CDR3 in amino acids: CASSPQRGSYEQYF. CDR3 DNA sequence: TGCGCCAGCAGCCCACAGCGGGGATCCTACGAGCAGTACTTC.

The V and J genes are TRBV4-1 and TRBJ2-1; 12 positions agree with TRBD2. CDR3 length: 15 residues. V lost 4 bases, J lost 6 bases, and 4 bases stayed unmatched. In germline, CDR1 is MGHRA, CDR2 YSYEKL. The CDR3 nucleotides read TGCGCCAGCAGCCCACTAGCGGGAGGCCCCAATGAGCAGTTCTTC. Translation gives CASSPLAGGPNEQFF.

This chain links TRBV27 with TRBJ2-3; D is possibly TRBD2 (6 bases). The V gene's germline CDR1 is MNHEY and CDR2 SMNVEV (reference sequence). The CDR3 is made up of 14 amino acids. V lost 9 bases, J lost 2 bases, and 15 bases lay in between. DNA for the CDR3: TGTGCCAGTGGGACTCGACTGTTCACAGATACGCAGTATTTT. This encodes CASGTRLFTDTQYF.

CDR3 loop: CASSPWDREKETQYF. The CDR3 DNA reads as TGTGCCAGCAGCCCCTGGGACAGGGAAAAAGAGACCCAGTACTTC. The gene calls are TRBV9 and TRBJ2-5; 9 bases fit TRBD1. Trimming took 4 bases from V and 3 from J; bases not matched to a gene: 7. In germline, CDR1 is SGDLS, CDR2 YYNGEE. The CDR3 contains 15 residues.

The V and J genes are TRBV28 and TRBJ1-2; weak D call: TRBD1 (6 bases). Per germline, CDR1 MDHEN and CDR2 SYDVKM. The germline V and J ends were trimmed by 6 bases and 3 bases, with 20 bases remaining between them. The CDR3 runs 16 residues. The CDR3 DNA reads TGTGCCAGCAGCACCTTTTCTGGGGGCCTACACTATGGCTACACCTTC. The encoded protein is CASSTFSGGLHYGYTF.

This clone was seen a single time. Other DNA variants within this sample encode the same CDR3. This chain connects TRBV9 to TRBJ2-1; 9 bases match TRBD2. CDR1 SGDLS and CDR2 YYNGEE come from the germline V gene. The CDR3 runs 15 residues. The V and J ends lost 4 bases and 0 bases, in that order; junction bases with no gene match: 2. The CDR3 reads CASSFSGSSYNEQFF. In nucleotides, the CDR3 is TGTGCCAGCAGCTTTAGCGGGAGCTCCTACAATGAGCAGTTCTTC.

Of note for this clone: The sample has other DNA sequences that encode this CDR3 too. CDR3 residues: CASRTGGGTDTQYF. Here the CDR3 DNA reads TGTGCCAGCAGAACAGGGGGTGGCACAGATACGCAGTATTTT. The rearrangement links TRBV19 to TRBJ2-3; TRBD1 matches at 8 bases. The CDR3 totals 14 residues. Per the germline V gene, CDR1 is LNHDA and CDR2 is SQIVND (reference sequence). V dropped 9 bases and J dropped 1; count of bases not matched to a gene: 6.

This clone was counted only a few times. J is TRBJ1-1 and V is TRBV4-2; perhaps TRBD1 as D (5 bases). The CDR3 runs 14 residues. From germline, CDR1 is LGHNA and CDR2 YNFKEQ. V shed 0 bases and J shed 6 bases, with 11 bases lying between them. The CDR3 DNA sequence: TGTGCCAGCAGCCAAGAATGGGGGAGGGCTGAAGCTTTCTTT. It codes for CASSQEWGRAEAFF.

This sequence joins TRBV2 and TRBJ2-1, with a weak D call TRBD1 (6 bases). The CDR3 runs to 15 residues. Per germline, CDR1 SNHLY and CDR2 FYNNEI. V lost 6 bases and J 10 bases, leaving 22 bases between the germline ends. The CDR3 region is CASSRETGSQTEQFF. The CDR3, as DNA: TGTGCCAGCAGCCGGGAAACAGGGTCTCAAACGGAGCAGTTCTTC.

This clone has a handful of counts. The rearrangement links TRBV28 to TRBJ2-7; 10 nucleotides align to TRBD1. Germline CDR1 and CDR2: MDHEN and SYDVKM. The trim removed 6 bases at V and 5 bases at J, leaving 10 bases unmatched. This CDR3 has 15 amino acids. CDR3 region: CASSPALTGGHEQYF. As DNA, the CDR3 is TGTGCCAGCAGCCCTGCACTGACAGGGGGCCACGAGCAGTACTTC.

The rearrangement joins TRBV4-3 to TRBJ2-4; no definite D call. Deletions cut 0 bases from V and 9 bases from J, with 12 bases between. The CDR3 runs 14 residues. CDR1 is LGHNA and CDR2 is YSLEER in the germline V gene. The CDR3 region is CASSQEIAYSIQYF. The DNA of the CDR3 is TGCGCCAGCAGCCAAGAAATAGCCTATTCCATTCAGTACTTC.

This sequence joins TRBV28 and TRBJ2-5, with no clear D. The CDR3 is 15 amino acids. CDR1 and CDR2 (germline): MDHEN, SYDVKM. V was cut by 8 bases and J by 9 bases, with 25 bases left in between. The CDR3: CASFPNLGGTPAQYF. Written as DNA, the CDR3 is TGTGCCAGCTTCCCAAATCTCGGCGGAACTCCGGCCCAGTACTTC. Complete variable domain (other parts from reference TRBV28 and TRBJ2-5): DVKVTQSSRYLVKRTGEKVFLECVQDMDHENMFWYRQDPGLGLRLIYFSYDVKMKEKGDIPEGYSVSREKKERFSLILESASTNQTSMYLCASFPNLGGTPAQYFGPGTRLLVL.

This clone was counted a few times. The chain recombines TRBV6-4 with TRBJ2-3; the match to TRBD2 covers 8 bases. Germline loops: CDR1 MRHNA, CDR2 SNTAGT. After removal of 6 bases from V and 6 bases from J, the junction contained 5 bases not matched to a gene. There are 13 residues in the CDR3. The DNA of the CDR3 is TGTGCCAGCAGAGGAAGCGGGAGTGATACGCAGTATTTT. It specifies CASRGSGSDTQYF.

The chain carries TRBV6-5 and TRBJ2-6; D possibly corresponds to TRBD2 (6 bases). CDR1 MNHEY and CDR2 SVGAGI come from the germline V gene. V shed 6 bases and J shed 0 bases, with 6 bases lying between them. This CDR3 region has 14 residues. DNA for the CDR3: TGTGCCAGCAGGGGGGGCTCTGGGGCCAACGTCCTGACTTTC. Translation: CASRGGSGANVLTF.

The chain recombines TRBV19 with TRBJ1-1, with TRBD1 as a possible D gene (5 bases). The germline V gene encodes CDR1 LNHDA and CDR2 SQIVND (reference sequence). V lost 7 bases and J lost 1, with 16 bases in between. The CDR3 contains 15 residues. DNA of the CDR3: TGTGCCAGTACTAAATCCGGGACTCCGAACACTGAAGCTTTCTTT. Protein sequence: CASTKSGTPNTEAFF. Full variable domain (outside the CDR3, taken from reference TRBV19 and TRBJ1-1): DGGITQSPKYLFRKEGQNVTLSCEQNLNHDAMYWYRQDPGQGLRLIYYSQIVNDFQKGDIAEGYSVSREKKESFPLTVTSAQKNPTAFYLCASTKSGTPNTEAFFGQGTRLTVV.

J is TRBJ2-3 and V is TRBV15; 7 positions match TRBD2. This CDR3 is 17 amino acids long. Germline V gives CDR1 LNHNV, CDR2 YYDKDF (reference sequence). J was trimmed by 2 bases and V by 0 bases; bases with no gene match: 8. CDR3 DNA: TGTGCCACCAGCAGAGATCGCACCGGACTAGTCACAGATACGCAGTATTTT. Amino acids: CATSRDRTGLVTDTQYF. The full variable domain, its missing parts supplied by reference TRBV15 and TRBJ2-3, is DAMVIQNPRYQVTQFGKPVTLSCSQTLNHNVMYWYQQKSSQAPKLLFHYYDKDFNNEADTPDNFQSRRPNTSFCFLDIRSPGLGDTAMYLCATSRDRTGLVTDTQYFGPGTRLTVL.

There are a few counts of this clone. The chain uses TRBV9 and TRBJ1-1; tentatively, D is TRBD1 (5 bases). The ends were cut back, 0 bases at V and 7 bases at J, with 7 bases in the middle. The CDR3 runs to 12 residues. Germline values: CDR1 SGDLS, CDR2 YYNGEE. This CDR3 is CASSVEGHEAFF. CDR3 nucleotide sequence: TGTGCCAGCAGCGTAGAAGGACATGAAGCTTTCTTT.

The chain links TRBV10-3 to TRBJ2-7, with TRBD1 matching 8 bases. Germline assignment: CDR1 ENHRY and CDR2 SYGVKD. The CDR3 sequence is 12 residues long. V lost 10 bases, J lost 2 bases, and 4 bases stayed unmatched. CDR3 protein: CATWTGTYEQYF. The CDR3 DNA is TGTGCCACCTGGACAGGGACCTACGAGCAGTACTTC.

CDR3 region: CASSQGPGQEGSGELFF. The DNA for the CDR3 is TGCGCCAGCAGCCAAGGTCCGGGACAGGAGGGTTCCGGGGAGCTGTTTTTT. V and J are TRBV4-3 and TRBJ2-2, with 8 nucleotides matching TRBD1. There are 17 residues in the CDR3. Losses at the gene ends were 1 base for V and 6 bases for J; bases not matched to a gene: 10. Germline values: CDR1 LGHNA, CDR2 YSLEER.

V and J are TRBV27 and TRBJ2-4; 7 nucleotides agree with TRBD1. This CDR3 has 13 residues. Germline CDR1 and CDR2: MNHEY and SMNVEV (reference sequence). The V gene end was trimmed by 5 bases and the J gene end by 5 bases; junction bases not matched to a gene: 3. CDR3 sequence: CASSRQGENIQYF. The CDR3 DNA reads as TGTGCCAGCAGTAGACAGGGAGAAAACATTCAGTACTTC.

This chain uses TRBV5-4 with TRBJ2-3; tentative D call: TRBD1 (6 bases). The germline CDR1 and CDR2 sequences are SGHNT and YYREEE (reference sequence). With 4 bases removed from V and 0 bases from J, the gap between germline ends came to 12 bases. This CDR3 spans 15 amino acids. CDR3 residues: CASSPRTGSTDTQYF. The CDR3 DNA follows: TGTGCCAGCAGCCCAAGAACAGGGAGCACAGATACGCAGTATTTT.

In this sample, this clone turned up once. This chain links TRBV9 with TRBJ2-1; a weak D match, TRBD1 (5 bases). This CDR3 has 12 amino acids. The germline gives CDR1 SGDLS, CDR2 YYNGEE. The ends were cut back, 0 bases at V and 9 bases at J, with 7 bases in the middle. The CDR3 DNA reads TGTGCCAGCAGCGTAGAAGGGGTTGAGCAGTTCTTC. It yields the protein CASSVEGVEQFF.

The rearrangement joins TRBV9 to TRBJ2-1; 14 bases align to TRBD2. The germline V gene has CDR1 SGDLS and CDR2 YYNGEE. With V trimmed by 0 bases and J by 8 bases, 1 base remained unmatched. This CDR3 contains 15 residues. The CDR3 loop is CASSVEGLAGDEQFF. CDR3 sequence (DNA): TGTGCCAGCAGCGTAGAGGGACTAGCGGGAGATGAGCAGTTCTTC.

V usage is TRBV2 and J usage is TRBJ2-5, with D possibly TRBD1 on 5 matching bases. CDR1 is SNHLY and CDR2 is FYNNEI in the germline V gene. V was clipped by 1 base and J by 4 bases, with 13 bases between them. The CDR3 is 15 residues long. DNA for the CDR3: TGTGCCAGCAGTGAAGGCAGGGCGTTGGGAGAGACCCAGTACTTC. Encoded protein: CASSEGRALGETQYF.

The genes are TRBV11-2 and TRBJ2-3; 10 nucleotides line up with TRBD1. The CDR3 is made up of 16 amino acids. Germline V gives CDR1 SGHAT, CDR2 FQNNGV. Trimming at V came to 1 base and at J to 5 bases, leaving 6 bases not matched to a gene. DNA of the CDR3: TGTGCCAGCAGCTTAGTTCAGGGACAGGGGAAAGATACGCAGTATTTT. This translates into CASSLVQGQGKDTQYF. Full variable domain (remainder filled in from reference TRBV11-2 and TRBJ2-3): EAGVAQSPRYKIIEKRQSVAFWCNPISGHATLYWYQQILGQGPKLLIQFQNNGVVDDSQLPKDRFSAERLKGVDSTLKIQPAKLEDSAVYLCASSLVQGQGKDTQYFGPGTRLTVL.

The chain employs TRBV20-1 and TRBJ2-7; maybe TRBD2 (6 bases). Germline V gives CDR1 DFQATT, CDR2 SNEGSKA (reference sequence). This CDR3 spans 11 amino acids. Trimming took off 4 bases at V and 7 bases at J, with 11 bases between the two ends. The chain's CDR3 is CSATPAGEQYF. CDR3 nucleotide sequence: TGCAGTGCTACCCCGGCGGGGGAGCAGTACTTC.

The rearrangement uses TRBV19 and TRBJ2-1; no reliable D call. The length of the CDR3 is 13 residues. CDR1 is LNHDA, CDR2 SQIVND, per germline (reference sequence). The V and J ends lost 1 base and 6 bases respectively, with 7 bases between them. CDR3 DNA: TGTGCCAGTAGTATAGGCTCCAGCAATGAGCAGTTCTTC. It specifies CASSIGSSNEQFF.